The 25 T cell receptor beta chains presented below share a single source sample, sequenced in a study of T cells in localized non-small cell lung cancer. Sequenced by immunoSEQ multiplex PCR; TCRdb stores in-frame clones only, minus some. Among 35,000 to 40,000 clones listed, approximately 88% were seen once. Material: peripheral blood, obtained before any cancer treatment. These receptors originate from a woman aged 40 to 75 with stage I lung adenocarcinoma.

J is TRBJ2-7 and V is TRBV28; TRBD2 aligns across 7 bases. V lost 6 bases to trimming and J lost 5 bases; unmatched junction nucleotides: 7. Germline CDR1 and CDR2: MDHEN and SYDVKM. The CDR3 length is 13 residues. For the CDR3, the DNA is TGTGCCAGCAGACGAAGACTAGCCGACGAGCAGTACTTC. Residues: CASRRRLADEQYF.

The chain carries TRBV9 and TRBJ2-1; TRBD2 might be the D (6 bases). From germline, CDR1 is SGDLS and CDR2 YYNGEE. This CDR3 contains 13 residues. V lost 0 bases and J 12 bases, leaving 13 bases between the germline ends. Written as DNA, the CDR3 is TGTGCCAGCAGCGTAGCCGGGACTGGTGGGCAGTTCTTC. Its protein is CASSVAGTGGQFF.

The rearrangement joins TRBV4-1 to TRBJ2-4; D gene uncertain. There are 15 residues in the CDR3. Trimming removed 4 bases from V and 0 bases from J, with 10 bases in between. Germline V gene lookup returns CDR1 MGHRA and CDR2 YSYEKL. The CDR3 bases are TGCGCCAGCAGCCTCGACGGATTAGCCAAAAACATTCAGTACTTC. Translation: CASSLDGLAKNIQYF.

V usage is TRBV5-8 and J usage is TRBJ1-2; 7 bases are shared with TRBD1. Germline V gives CDR1 SGHTS, CDR2 YDEGEE. The V gene end was trimmed by 6 bases and the J gene end by 1 base; junction bases not matched to a gene: 9. The CDR3 runs to 15 residues. CDR3 sequence reads: CASNSPGQFNYGYTF. The CDR3 bases are TGTGCCAGCAACTCCCCGGGACAGTTTAACTATGGCTACACCTTC. Looking up the rest from reference TRBV5-8 and TRBJ1-2 gives the full variable domain: EAGVTQSPTHLIKTRGQQATLRCSPISGHTSVYWYQQALGLGLQFLLWYDEGEERNRGNFPPRFSGRQFPNYSSELNVNALELEDSALYLCASNSPGQFNYGYTFGSGTRLTVV.

The chain is built from TRBV6-5 and TRBJ2-5; TRBD2 aligns across 10 bases. The CDR3 is 15 residues long. Germline CDR1 reads MNHEY; CDR2 reads SVGAGI. J lost 6 bases, V lost 4 bases, and 8 bases had no gene match. CDR3 residues: CASSSHLAGVKTQYF. CDR3 nucleotide sequence: TGTGCCAGCAGTTCGCACCTAGCGGGAGTGAAGACCCAGTACTTC.

The chain carries TRBV5-1 and TRBJ2-5; no clear D gene. Germline CDR1 and CDR2: SGHRS and YFSETQ. Trimming shortened V by 0 bases and J by 4 bases, and 7 bases separated the two germline ends. This CDR3 region has 13 residues. Here the CDR3 reads CASSLEVVETQYF. The CDR3 DNA is TGCGCCAGCAGCTTGGAGGTCGTAGAGACCCAGTACTTC.

This chain joins TRBV27 and TRBJ2-7; a weak D match, TRBD1 (5 bases). V was pared by 5 bases and J by 2 bases, with 13 bases between. Germline lookup yields CDR1 MNHEY and CDR2 SMNVEV (reference sequence). This CDR3 spans 14 amino acids. Here the CDR3 reads CASSEDIMAYEQYF. The DNA for the CDR3 is TGTGCCAGCAGTGAGGACATTATGGCCTACGAGCAGTACTTC.

The rearrangement links TRBV2 to TRBJ2-7; 9 nucleotides agree with TRBD1. This CDR3 spans 14 amino acids. V dropped 8 bases and J dropped 7; count of bases not matched to a gene: 12. Germline CDR1 SNHLY, CDR2 FYNNEI. The CDR3 DNA follows: TGTGCCAGCCGTACTGGACAGGGGCCTATAGAGCAGTACTTC. It is translated as CASRTGQGPIEQYF.

V usage is TRBV30 and J usage is TRBJ2-3; D is ambiguous. Trimming removed 0 bases from V and 10 bases from J, with 17 bases in between. Per germline, CDR1 GTSNPN and CDR2 SVGIG (reference sequence). The CDR3 consists of 14 residues. In DNA, the CDR3 is TGTGCCTGGAGTGTCCGGCGTCCCATAAAGGCGCAGTATTTT. Its translation is CAWSVRRPIKAQYF.

The genes are TRBV21-1 and TRBJ1-1. TRBV21-1 is an annotated pseudogene. The CDR3 runs to 14 residues. The CDR3 loop is CASSKLGENTEAFF. The DNA for the CDR3 is TGTGCCAGCAGCAAACTCGGGGAGAACACTGAAGCTTTCTTT.

The chain couples TRBV28 to TRBJ1-5; no clear D. With 4 bases removed from V and 6 bases from J, the gap between germline ends came to 19 bases. The CDR3 sequence is 16 residues long. The germline V gene has CDR1 MDHEN and CDR2 SYDVKM. In DNA, the CDR3 is TGTGCCAGCAGTTCAAGGTCCCCGGAAAGGAGTCAGCCCCAGCATTTT. Protein sequence: CASSSRSPERSQPQHF.

This CDR3 reads CASSHFPGLAGVAETQYF. As DNA, the CDR3 is TGTGCCAGCAGTCACTTCCCGGGACTAGCGGGAGTGGCAGAGACCCAGTACTTC. This sequence joins TRBV27 and TRBJ2-5, with 14 positions matching TRBD2. CDR3 length: 18 amino acids. With 5 bases clipped from V and 4 bases from J, the junction kept 12 bases outside the gene matches. Germline lookup yields CDR1 MNHEY and CDR2 SMNVEV (reference sequence).

This clone was counted once. V and J are TRBV7-2 and TRBJ2-2; TRBD2 aligns across 8 bases. CDR1 is SGHTA and CDR2 is FQGNSA in the germline V gene. The V segment lost 5 bases and the J segment 2 bases; nucleotides outside the gene matches: 7. The CDR3 length is 16 residues. The chain's CDR3 is CASSLWAGGNTGELFF. The CDR3 nucleotides are TGTGCCAGCAGCCTTTGGGCGGGAGGAAACACCGGGGAGCTGTTTTTT.

V and J are TRBV19 and TRBJ2-5; D is ambiguous. The CDR3 length is 13 residues. Germline V gene sequence: CDR1 LNHDA, CDR2 SQIVND (reference sequence). V lost 3 bases and J lost 5, with 10 bases in between. The CDR3 bases are TGTGCCAGTAGTATTCGAGGAGTCGAGACCCAGTACTTC. This sequence encodes CASSIRGVETQYF.

V is TRBV18 and J is TRBJ2-6; 8 bases align to TRBD1. This CDR3 spans 16 amino acids. The V gene end was trimmed by 3 bases and the J gene end by 2 bases; junction bases not matched to a gene: 3. CDR1 KGHSH and CDR2 LQKENI come from the germline V gene. The CDR3 here is CASSPGQGTGANVLTF. The CDR3, as DNA: TGTGCCAGCTCACCTGGACAGGGAACTGGGGCCAACGTCCTGACTTTC.

CDR3 protein: CASSPPGQGYGYTF. For the CDR3, the DNA is TGCGCCAGCAGCCCGCCCGGACAGGGTTATGGCTACACCTTC. The V gene is TRBV5-1, the J gene TRBJ1-2, with TRBD1 identical over 8 bases. This CDR3 has 14 amino acids. V lost 4 bases and J lost 5; bases outside the gene matches: 7. Germline V gives CDR1 SGHRS, CDR2 YFSETQ.

This clone was counted a single time. The V call is TRBV6-1, the J call TRBJ1-5; the D is unclear. V lost 2 bases and J 0 bases, leaving 11 bases between the germline ends. The length of the CDR3 is 16 residues. In germline, CDR1 is MNHNS, CDR2 SASEGT. The DNA for the CDR3 is TGTGCCAGCAGTGAACAATTGGGTTATAGCAATCAGCCCCAGCATTTT. The encoded protein is CASSEQLGYSNQPQHF.

The genes are TRBV7-8 and TRBJ2-1, with D tentatively TRBD1 or TRBD2 (5 bases each). Germline lookup yields CDR1 SGHVS and CDR2 FQNEAQ. The CDR3 is 22 residues long. The ends were cut back, 5 bases at V and 4 bases at J, with 36 bases in the middle. DNA of the CDR3: TGTGCCAGCAGCCGTAACTATAGGGGACGCGTACCTAGCCTTTCTCTATACAATGAGCAGTTCTTC. This sequence encodes CASSRNYRGRVPSLSLYNEQFF.

The V gene is TRBV25-1, the J gene TRBJ2-7, with 7 bases that match TRBD2. Germline V gives CDR1 MGHDK, CDR2 SYGVNS. V lost 5 bases to trimming and J lost 5 bases; unmatched junction nucleotides: 15. The CDR3 consists of 16 residues. Written as DNA, the CDR3 is TGTGCCAGCAGTAGATTTGCGGGAGTCGGGGAAGACGAGCAGTACTTC. This gives the protein CASSRFAGVGEDEQYF.

The chain has TRBV5-8 and TRBJ2-5; possibly TRBD1 for D (5 bases). CDR3 length: 12 residues. Germline CDR1 reads SGHTS; CDR2 reads YDEGEE. Between the trimmed V and J ends, which lost 4 bases and 5 bases, there was a span of 9 bases. The CDR3 sequence: CASSGAWETQYF. As DNA, the CDR3 is TGTGCCAGCAGCGGGGCGTGGGAGACCCAGTACTTC.

This chain uses TRBV15 with TRBJ2-5; 7 positions agree with TRBD2. Germline CDR1 and CDR2: LNHNV and YYDKDF (reference sequence). The junction had 10 bases not matched to a gene; V was cut back by 1 base and J by 5 bases. The CDR3 totals 16 residues. As DNA, the CDR3 is TGTGCCACCAGCAGAGCATTTTCGGGAGGAGGGGAGACCCAGTACTTC. Translation gives CATSRAFSGGGETQYF.

Comment on this clone: The junction departs from germline at one end; a sequencing error may be responsible. The chain uses TRBV7-7 and TRBJ2-1; 8 bases line up with TRBD1. Germline CDR1 and CDR2: SSHAT and FNYEAQ (reference sequence). The CDR3 runs to 13 residues. CDR3 sequence reads: CASSLQGDNEQFF. The CDR3, as DNA: TGTGCTAGCAGCTTACAGGGGGACAATGAGCAGTTCTTC.

V usage is TRBV18 and J usage is TRBJ2-1; D perhaps matches TRBD1 (6 bases). Trimming removed 5 bases from V and 7 bases from J, with 12 bases in between. The CDR3 sequence is 13 residues long. Germline loops: CDR1 KGHSH, CDR2 LQKENI. This chain's CDR3 is CASSSQGDNEQFF. CDR3 bases: TGTGCCAGCTCATCACAGGGAGATAATGAGCAGTTCTTC.

This clone was observed once. The chain is built from TRBV19 and TRBJ2-1; no reliable D call. V lost 3 bases, J lost 0 bases, and 9 bases lay in between. The CDR3 covers 15 residues. The germline CDR1 and CDR2 sequences are LNHDA and SQIVND (reference sequence). CDR3 sequence reads: CASSIMVGSYNEQFF. CDR3 sequence (DNA): TGTGCCAGTAGTATTATGGTGGGCTCCTACAATGAGCAGTTCTTC.

This rearrangement joins TRBV6-6 to TRBJ1-2, with D hard to call. The CDR3 contains 14 residues. V was shortened by 0 bases and J by 3 bases, with 8 bases between the two germline ends. The V gene's germline CDR1 is MNHNY and CDR2 SVGAGI (reference sequence). This chain's CDR3 is CASSYSQEYYGYTF. The DNA for the CDR3 is TGTGCCAGCAGTTACTCGCAAGAGTACTATGGCTACACCTTC.